The 13 T cell receptor beta chains below all came from one sample that was sequenced in a study of blood T cell repertoires in COVID-19. Using immunoSEQ multiplex PCR, the repertoire was profiled, and TCRdb retains in-frame clones only, with some absent. The sample lists some 160,000 clones; 85% were seen once. Sequencing used PBMCs or T cells enriched from blood (not recorded which). These receptors were obtained from a woman aged 40 to 55 who had recovered from COVID-19.

CDR3 bases: TGTGCCAGCAGCCCGGGACTGAGAGAAACTAATGAAAAACTGTTTTTT. Its translation is CASSPGLRETNEKLFF. This chain uses TRBV11-1 with TRBJ1-4, with D possibly being TRBD1 (5 bases). V was trimmed by 5 bases and J by 1 base, leaving 14 bases between them. This CDR3 comprises 16 residues. Germline V gene sequence: CDR1 SGHAT, CDR2 FQDESV (reference sequence).

The V gene is TRBV7-9, the J gene TRBJ2-5; 8 nucleotides line up with TRBD1. CDR3 length: 13 residues. Germline CDR1 reads SEHNR; CDR2 reads FQNEAQ (reference sequence). Trimming at V came to 4 bases and at J to 4 bases, leaving 2 bases not matched to a gene. The CDR3 here is CASSSTGGETQYF. The CDR3 DNA reads TGTGCCAGCAGCTCCACAGGGGGAGAGACCCAGTACTTC.

This clone was seen only once. The chain carries TRBV5-1 and TRBJ1-5; 7 bases fit TRBD1. V lost 2 bases and J lost 5; bases outside the gene matches: 4. The CDR3 loop spans 14 amino acids. Germline loops: CDR1 SGHRS, CDR2 YFSETQ. CDR3 in amino acids: CASSFQGGDQPQHF. The CDR3, as DNA: TGCGCCAGCAGCTTTCAAGGGGGCGATCAGCCCCAGCATTTT.

The chain uses TRBV9 and TRBJ2-1; 9 positions match TRBD2. V lost 6 bases, J lost 3 bases, and 4 bases stayed unmatched. CDR1 is SGDLS and CDR2 is YYNGEE in the germline V gene. The CDR3 is made up of 14 amino acids. CDR3 amino acids: CASTSGTRYNEQFF. The CDR3 DNA reads as TGTGCCAGCACTAGCGGGACACGCTACAATGAGCAGTTCTTC.

The CDR3 DNA reads TGTGCCAGCAGCCCTATCTCGGCGGGGGGCCCCGGAGAGACCCAGTACTTC. This sequence encodes CASSPISAGGPGETQYF. The J gene is TRBJ2-5, the V gene TRBV3-1 (or the pseudogene TRBV3-2); 8 bases match TRBD2. J lost 4 bases, V lost 4 bases, and 14 bases had no gene match. The CDR3 runs to 17 residues. CDR1 is LGHDT, CDR2 YNNKEL, per germline (reference sequence).

The table lists this clone with a few counts. The chain carries TRBV10-3 and TRBJ2-2, with 12 bases fitting TRBD2. CDR3 length: 13 amino acids. Germline assignment: CDR1 ENHRY and CDR2 SYGVKD. V dropped 11 bases and J dropped 7; count of bases not matched to a gene: 5. The CDR3 DNA reads as TGTGCCGCTCGACTAGCGGGAGACGGGGAGCTGTTTTTT. It codes for CAARLAGDGELFF.

This clone came up once. The rearrangement uses TRBV5-5 and TRBJ1-2; 7 bases fit TRBD1. The CDR3 has 14 amino acids. V trimming: 2 bases; J trimming: 3 bases; junction bases outside the gene matches: 4. CDR1 and CDR2 (germline): SGHKS, YYEKEE (reference sequence). CDR3 amino acids: CASSFFGTDYGYTF. Here the CDR3 DNA reads TGTGCCAGCAGCTTTTTCGGGACAGACTATGGCTACACCTTC.

The rearrangement links TRBV19 to TRBJ2-7, with 7 positions matching TRBD1. V was pared by 7 bases and J by 2 bases, with 11 bases of the junction left unmatched. CDR3 length equals 15 residues. The germline CDR1 and CDR2 sequences are LNHDA and SQIVND (reference sequence). Written as DNA, the CDR3 is TGTGCCAGTACCCCCGGCCGGGACAGAGCCTACGAGCAGTACTTC. It encodes CASTPGRDRAYEQYF.

The V call is TRBV5-1, the J call TRBJ1-2; TRBD1 matches at 9 bases. CDR1 and CDR2 from the germline V gene are SGHRS and YFSETQ. This CDR3 has 13 amino acids. V trimming: 4 bases; J trimming: 8 bases; junction bases outside the gene matches: 6. The CDR3 DNA reads TGCGCCAGCAGCAGCGAACAGGGGGCCGGCTACACCTTC. Residues: CASSSEQGAGYTF. The entire variable domain, with the rest obtained from reference TRBV5-1 and TRBJ1-2, is as follows: KAGVTQTPRYLIKTRGQQVTLSCSPISGHRSVSWYQQTPGQGLQFLFEYFSETQRNKGNFPGRFSGRQFSNSRSEMNVSTLELGDSALYLCASSSEQGAGYTFGSGTRLTVV.

This clone was observed once. The chain combines TRBV3-1 (or the pseudogene TRBV3-2) with TRBJ1-3; maybe TRBD1 (6 bases). In germline, CDR1 is LGHDT, CDR2 YNNKEL (reference sequence). V was pared by 0 bases and J by 5 bases, with 14 bases between. This CDR3 has 16 residues. The CDR3 bases are TGTGCCAGCAGCCAAGATTTGCCCAGGGGAAGAAACACCATATATTTT. Translating gives CASSQDLPRGRNTIYF.

The chain couples TRBV2 to TRBJ2-7, with D perhaps TRBD1 (6 bases). V was cut by 1 base and J by 1 base, with 11 bases left in between. There are 15 residues in the CDR3. Germline CDR1 reads SNHLY; CDR2 reads FYNNEI. As DNA, the CDR3 is TGTGCCAGCAGTGAAGTAAGCAGGGGATCCTACGAGCAGTACTTC. It codes for CASSEVSRGSYEQYF. The variable domain in full, completed from reference TRBV2 and TRBJ2-7, reads EPEVTQTPSHQVTQMGQEVILRCVPISNHLYFYWYRQILGQKVEFLVSFYNNEISEKSEIFDDQFSVERPDGSNFTLKIRSTKLEDSAMYFCASSEVSRGSYEQYFGPGTRLTVT.

CDR3 in DNA: TGTGCCAGCAGCTCATCCGGGGGAGGCACTGAAGCTTTCTTT. This codes for CASSSSGGGTEAFF. The chain combines TRBV5-4 with TRBJ1-1; a possible D gene is TRBD1 (5 bases). The germline V and J ends were trimmed by 3 bases and 4 bases, with 13 bases remaining between them. This CDR3 contains 14 residues. Per germline, CDR1 SGHNT and CDR2 YYREEE (reference sequence).

This chain joins TRBV7-9 and TRBJ1-5; D unresolved. V was trimmed by 1 base and J by 6 bases, leaving 19 bases between them. This CDR3 is 17 amino acids long. CDR1 is SEHNR and CDR2 is FQNEAQ in the germline V gene (reference sequence). CDR3 in amino acids: CASSLEFSGVGGQPQHF. The CDR3 region has the DNA TGTGCCAGCAGCTTAGAATTTTCGGGAGTCGGAGGTCAGCCCCAGCATTTT.